The T cell receptor beta chain under discussion was sequenced for a study of control samples from healthy donors and cancer patients. The CDR3 totals 14 residues. Germline V gene sequence: CDR1 MNHEY, CDR2 SMNVEV (reference sequence). Trimming took 7 bases from V and 7 from J, leaving 17 bases between them. This clone was detected only once. The repertoire was sequenced with immunoSEQ multiplex PCR; TCRdb's copy has only in-frame clones and lacks some. Counted here are a few hundred thousand clones, more than 80% occurring once; the ten biggest clones make up around 6.4%. The genes are TRBV27 and TRBJ2-1; D possibly corresponds to TRBD2 (6 bases). This receptor was obtained from a man in his forties with head and neck cancer. Sequencing input: PBMCs. The CDR3, as DNA: TGTGCCAGCACCCTGACGGGAGAGGTAAATGAGCAGTTCTTC. Residues: CASTLTGEVNEQFF.